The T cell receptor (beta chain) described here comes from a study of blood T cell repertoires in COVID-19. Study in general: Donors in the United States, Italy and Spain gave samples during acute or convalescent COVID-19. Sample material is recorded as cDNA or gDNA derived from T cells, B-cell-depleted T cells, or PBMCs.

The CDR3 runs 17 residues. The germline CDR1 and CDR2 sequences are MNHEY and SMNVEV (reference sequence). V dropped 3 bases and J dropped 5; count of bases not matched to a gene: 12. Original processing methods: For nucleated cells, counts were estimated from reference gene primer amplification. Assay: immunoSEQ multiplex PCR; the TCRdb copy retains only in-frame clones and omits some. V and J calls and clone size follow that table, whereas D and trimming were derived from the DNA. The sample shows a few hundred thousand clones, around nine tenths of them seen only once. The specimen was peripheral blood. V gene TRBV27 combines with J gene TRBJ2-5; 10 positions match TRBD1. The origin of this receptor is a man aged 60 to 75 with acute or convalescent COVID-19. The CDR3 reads CASSFITGTGVSETQYF. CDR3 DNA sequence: TGTGCCAGCAGTTTCATCACCGGGACAGGGGTATCGGAGACCCAGTACTTC.